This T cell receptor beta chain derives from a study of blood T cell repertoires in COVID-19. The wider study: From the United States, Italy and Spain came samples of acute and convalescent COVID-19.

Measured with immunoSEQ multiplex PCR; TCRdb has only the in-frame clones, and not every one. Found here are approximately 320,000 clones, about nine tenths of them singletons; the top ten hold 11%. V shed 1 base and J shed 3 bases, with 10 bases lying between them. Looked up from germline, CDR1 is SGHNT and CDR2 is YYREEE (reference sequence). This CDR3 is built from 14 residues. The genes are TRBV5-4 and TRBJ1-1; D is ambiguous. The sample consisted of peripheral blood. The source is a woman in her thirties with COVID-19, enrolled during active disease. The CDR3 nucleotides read TGTGCCAGCAGCTTGACTCAGGTGGACACTGAAGCTTTCTTT. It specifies CASSLTQVDTEAFF.